The 9 T cell receptor beta chains in this list originate from one sample, sequenced in a study of blood T cell repertoires in COVID-19. Clones were read by immunoSEQ multiplex PCR, and TCRdb kept only the in-frame ones, dropping some. The sample carries around 430,000 clones, approximately 89% recorded once. The sequenced material came from peripheral blood. Receptors originate from a woman aged 50 to 60 with COVID-19, enrolled during active disease.

This chain joins TRBV27 and TRBJ1-2; 7 nucleotides agree with TRBD1. CDR3 length: 13 residues. Germline V gene sequence: CDR1 MNHEY, CDR2 SMNVEV (reference sequence). The J segment lost 8 bases and the V segment lost 6 bases, leaving 9 bases of the junction unmatched. This chain's CDR3 is CASSPRGSGGYTF. CDR3 bases: TGTGCCAGCAGCCCCAGGGGGTCTGGGGGCTACACCTTC.

The chain is built from TRBV3-1 (or the pseudogene TRBV3-2) and TRBJ2-7; no firm D call. V lost 4 bases, J lost 5 bases, and 9 bases lay in between. This CDR3 contains 12 residues. The V gene's germline CDR1 is LGHDT and CDR2 YNNKEL (reference sequence). CDR3 coding DNA: TGTGCCAGCAGCCCGACAAGCAACGAGCAGTACTTC. Translated: CASSPTSNEQYF.

Remarks on this clone: Other DNA sequences of this sample code for an identical CDR3. V is TRBV5-1 and J is TRBJ2-7; maybe TRBD2 (6 bases). CDR1 and CDR2 (germline): SGHRS, YFSETQ. With 0 bases removed from V and 2 bases from J, the gap between germline ends came to 9 bases. This CDR3 is built from 14 residues. CDR3 coding DNA: TGCGCCAGCAGCTTGGAGGGACTCGCCTACGAGCAGTACTTC. This sequence encodes CASSLEGLAYEQYF.

The chain combines TRBV11-2 with TRBJ1-1; D uncertain. The CDR3 contains 14 residues. CDR1 is SGHAT and CDR2 is FQNNGV in the germline V gene. Trimming left V 5 bases short and J 2 bases short, with 12 bases between. CDR3 DNA sequence: TGTGCCAGCAGCCGACGGGGTGTTAACACTGAAGCTTTCTTT. It is translated as CASSRRGVNTEAFF. The full variable domain, completed using reference TRBV11-2 and TRBJ1-1, is EAGVAQSPRYKIIEKRQSVAFWCNPISGHATLYWYQQILGQGPKLLIQFQNNGVVDDSQLPKDRFSAERLKGVDSTLKIQPAKLEDSAVYLCASSRRGVNTEAFFGQGTRLTVV.

This chain uses TRBV28 with TRBJ1-2, with D possibly matching TRBD1 (6 bases). This CDR3 has 13 amino acids. Germline V gene sequence: CDR1 MDHEN, CDR2 SYDVKM. Trimming cost V 7 bases and J 4 bases, with 13 bases left between them. CDR3 protein: CASTETGTYGYTF. The CDR3 DNA sequence: TGTGCCAGCACCGAAACAGGGACCTATGGCTACACCTTC.

The chain is built from TRBV9 and TRBJ1-2; D possibly corresponds to TRBD1 (6 bases). With 0 bases removed from V and 6 bases from J, the gap between germline ends came to 15 bases. Germline V CDR1 and CDR2: SGDLS, YYNGEE. This CDR3 is 15 amino acids long. In DNA form, the CDR3 reads TGTGCCAGCAGCGTAGCTCCGGGGGGGCATGATGGCTACACCTTC. This codes for CASSVAPGGHDGYTF.

This chain connects TRBV7-9 to TRBJ2-3; tentatively, D is TRBD2 (6 bases). The CDR3 is made up of 14 amino acids. Germline V gene lookup returns CDR1 SEHNR and CDR2 FQNEAQ (reference sequence). The V end lost 6 bases, the J end lost 3 bases, and 13 bases lay between the germline ends. Written as DNA, the CDR3 is TGTGCCAGCAGTTATGCGGGGTTAACAGATACGCAGTATTTT. Encoded protein: CASSYAGLTDTQYF.

The V call is TRBV2, the J call TRBJ2-5; D gene ambiguous. The germline CDR1 and CDR2 sequences are SNHLY and FYNNEI. V lost 6 bases and J lost 5, with 16 bases in between. The CDR3 spans 14 residues. The CDR3 is CASSALESGETQYF. As DNA, the CDR3 is TGTGCCAGCAGCGCCCTCGAGAGTGGTGAGACCCAGTACTTC.

The rearrangement links TRBV18 to TRBJ2-7, with 9 bases identical to TRBD1. CDR1 is KGHSH and CDR2 is LQKENI in the germline V gene. This CDR3 comprises 15 residues. V lost 3 bases, J lost 3 bases, and 6 bases stayed unmatched. The CDR3, as DNA: TGTGCCAGCTCACCCAGTCGGACAGGGGACTACGAGCAGTACTTC. Translating gives CASSPSRTGDYEQYF. The full variable domain, with the rest looked up from reference TRBV18 and TRBJ2-7, is NAGVMQNPRHLVRRRGQEARLRCSPMKGHSHVYWYRQLPEEGLKFMVYLQKENIIDESGMPKERFSAEFPKEGPSILRIQQVVRGDSAAYFCASSPSRTGDYEQYFGPGTRLTVT.